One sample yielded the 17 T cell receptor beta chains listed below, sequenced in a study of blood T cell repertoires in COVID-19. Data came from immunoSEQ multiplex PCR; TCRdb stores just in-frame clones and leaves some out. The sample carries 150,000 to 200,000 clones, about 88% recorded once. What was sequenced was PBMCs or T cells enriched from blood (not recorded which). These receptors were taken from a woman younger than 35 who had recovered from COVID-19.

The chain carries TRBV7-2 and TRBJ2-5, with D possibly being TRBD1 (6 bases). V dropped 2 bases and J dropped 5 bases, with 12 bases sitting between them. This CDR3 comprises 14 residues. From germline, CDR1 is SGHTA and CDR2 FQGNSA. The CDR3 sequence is CASSLNGRGETQYF. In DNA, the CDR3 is TGTGCCAGCAGCTTAAACGGAAGGGGGGAGACCCAGTACTTC.

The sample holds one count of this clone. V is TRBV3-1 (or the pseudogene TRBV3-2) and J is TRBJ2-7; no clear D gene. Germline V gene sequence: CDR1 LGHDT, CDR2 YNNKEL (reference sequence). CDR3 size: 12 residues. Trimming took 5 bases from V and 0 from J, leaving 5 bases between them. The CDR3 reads CASSESSYEQYF. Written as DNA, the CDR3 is TGTGCCAGCAGCGAGAGCTCCTACGAGCAGTACTTC.

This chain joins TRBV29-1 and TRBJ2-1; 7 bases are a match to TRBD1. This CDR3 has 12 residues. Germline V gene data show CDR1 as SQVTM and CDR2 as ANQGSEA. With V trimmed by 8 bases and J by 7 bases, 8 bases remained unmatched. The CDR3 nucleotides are TGCAGCCTCTACCGGGACAGTAATGAGCAGTTCTTC. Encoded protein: CSLYRDSNEQFF.

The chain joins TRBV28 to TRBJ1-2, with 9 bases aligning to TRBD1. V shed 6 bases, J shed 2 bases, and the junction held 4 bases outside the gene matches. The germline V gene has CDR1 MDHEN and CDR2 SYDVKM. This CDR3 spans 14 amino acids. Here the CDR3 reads CASRTGTGNYGYTF. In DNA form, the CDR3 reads TGTGCCAGCAGGACCGGGACAGGGAACTATGGCTACACCTTC.

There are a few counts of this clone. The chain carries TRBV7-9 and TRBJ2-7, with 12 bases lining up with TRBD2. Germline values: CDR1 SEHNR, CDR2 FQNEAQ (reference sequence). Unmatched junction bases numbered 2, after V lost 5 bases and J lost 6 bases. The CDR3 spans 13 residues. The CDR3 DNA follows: TGTGCCAGCAGCCCTAGCGGGAGGGGCGAGCAGTACTTC. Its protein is CASSPSGRGEQYF.

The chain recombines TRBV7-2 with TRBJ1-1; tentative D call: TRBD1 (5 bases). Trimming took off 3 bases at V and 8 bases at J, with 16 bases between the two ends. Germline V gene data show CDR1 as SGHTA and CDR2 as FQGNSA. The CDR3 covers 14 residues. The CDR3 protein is CASSLSRGIVEAFF. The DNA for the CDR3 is TGTGCCAGCAGCTTGAGCCGGGGGATAGTGGAAGCTTTCTTT.

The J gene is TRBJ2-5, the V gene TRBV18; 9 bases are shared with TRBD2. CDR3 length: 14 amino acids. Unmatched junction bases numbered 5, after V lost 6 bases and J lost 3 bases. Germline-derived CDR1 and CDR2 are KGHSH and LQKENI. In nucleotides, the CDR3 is TGTGCCAGCTCCGCGACTAGCGGCGAAGAGACCCAGTACTTC. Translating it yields CASSATSGEETQYF.

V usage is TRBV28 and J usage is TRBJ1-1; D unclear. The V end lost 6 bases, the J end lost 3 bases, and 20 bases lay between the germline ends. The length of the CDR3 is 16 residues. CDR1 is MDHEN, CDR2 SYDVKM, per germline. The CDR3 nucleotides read TGTGCCAGCAGCCGATATACGCTCGAGCAACACACTGAAGCTTTCTTT. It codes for CASSRYTLEQHTEAFF. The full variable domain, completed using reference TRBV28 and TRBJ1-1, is DVKVTQSSRYLVKRTGEKVFLECVQDMDHENMFWYRQDPGLGLRLIYFSYDVKMKEKGDIPEGYSVSREKKERFSLILESASTNQTSMYLCASSRYTLEQHTEAFFGQGTRLTVV.

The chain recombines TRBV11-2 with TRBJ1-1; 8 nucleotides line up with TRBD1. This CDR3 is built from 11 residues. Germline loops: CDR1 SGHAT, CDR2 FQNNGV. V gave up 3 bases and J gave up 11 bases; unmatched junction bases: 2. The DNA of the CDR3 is TGTGCCAGCAGCTTGACAGGGGACGCTTTCTTT. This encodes CASSLTGDAFF.

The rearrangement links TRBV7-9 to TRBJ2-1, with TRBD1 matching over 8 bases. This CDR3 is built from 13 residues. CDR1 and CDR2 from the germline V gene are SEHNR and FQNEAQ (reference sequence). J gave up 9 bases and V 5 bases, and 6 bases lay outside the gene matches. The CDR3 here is CASSPDRGREQFF. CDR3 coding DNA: TGTGCCAGCAGCCCTGACAGGGGTCGTGAGCAGTTCTTC.

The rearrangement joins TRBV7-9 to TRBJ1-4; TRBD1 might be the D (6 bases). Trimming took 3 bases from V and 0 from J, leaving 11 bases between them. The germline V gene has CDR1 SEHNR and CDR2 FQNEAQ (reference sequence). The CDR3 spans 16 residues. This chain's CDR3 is CASSLGAAATNEKLFF. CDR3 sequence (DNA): TGTGCCAGCAGCTTGGGGGCGGCAGCAACTAATGAAAAACTGTTTTTT. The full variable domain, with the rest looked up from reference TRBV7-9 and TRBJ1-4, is DTGVSQNPRHKITKRGQNVTFRCDPISEHNRLYWYRQTLGQGPEFLTYFQNEAQLEKSRLLSDRFSAERPKGSFSTLEIQRTEQGDSAMYLCASSLGAAATNEKLFFGSGTQLSVL.

CDR3 region: CAISGRTGTYEQYF. The DNA for the CDR3 is TGTGCCATCAGTGGTAGGACAGGGACCTACGAGCAGTACTTC. The gene calls are TRBV10-3 and TRBJ2-7, with TRBD1 matching over 8 bases. There are 14 residues in the CDR3. Germline loops: CDR1 ENHRY, CDR2 SYGVKD. Trimming at V came to 4 bases and at J to 2 bases, leaving 4 bases not matched to a gene.

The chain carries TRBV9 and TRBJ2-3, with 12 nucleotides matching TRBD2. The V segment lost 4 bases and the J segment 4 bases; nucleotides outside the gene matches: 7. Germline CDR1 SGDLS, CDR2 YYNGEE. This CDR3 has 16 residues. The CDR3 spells CASSSRTSGTADTQYF. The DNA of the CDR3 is TGTGCCAGCAGCTCCCGGACTAGCGGGACCGCAGATACGCAGTATTTT. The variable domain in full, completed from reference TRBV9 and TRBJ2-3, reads DSGVTQTPKHLITATGQRVTLRCSPRSGDLSVYWYQQSLDQGLQFLIQYYNGEERAKGNILERFSAQQFPDLHSELNLSSLELGDSALYFCASSSRTSGTADTQYFGPGTRLTVL.

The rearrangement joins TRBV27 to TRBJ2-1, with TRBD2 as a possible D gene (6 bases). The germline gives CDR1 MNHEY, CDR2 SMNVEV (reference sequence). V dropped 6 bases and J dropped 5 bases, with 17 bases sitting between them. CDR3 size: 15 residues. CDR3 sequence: CASSPMGGAHNEQFF. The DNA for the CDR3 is TGTGCCAGCAGCCCAATGGGCGGGGCACACAATGAGCAGTTCTTC.

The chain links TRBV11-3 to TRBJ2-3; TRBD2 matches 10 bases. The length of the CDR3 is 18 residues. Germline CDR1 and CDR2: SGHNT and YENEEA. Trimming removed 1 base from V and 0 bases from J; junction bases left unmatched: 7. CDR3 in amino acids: CASSLGTSGTNSTDTQYF. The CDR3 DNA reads TGTGCCAGCAGCTTAGGTACTAGCGGGACAAATAGCACAGATACGCAGTATTTT.

The CDR3 loop reads CAWTSIAGTDTQYF. The CDR3 region has the DNA TGTGCCTGGACATCTATCGCGGGCACAGATACGCAGTATTTT. The V and J genes are TRBV30 and TRBJ2-3; D remains ambiguous. Trimming took 4 bases from V and 1 from J, leaving 12 bases between them. CDR1 and CDR2 from the germline V gene are GTSNPN and SVGIG (reference sequence). The CDR3 runs 14 residues.

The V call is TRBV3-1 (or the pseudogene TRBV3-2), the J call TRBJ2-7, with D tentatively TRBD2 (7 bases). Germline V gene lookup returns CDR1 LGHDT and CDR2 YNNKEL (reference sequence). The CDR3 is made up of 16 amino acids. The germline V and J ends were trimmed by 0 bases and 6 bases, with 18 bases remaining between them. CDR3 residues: CASSQDRGANLREQYF. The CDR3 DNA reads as TGTGCCAGCAGCCAAGATCGGGGGGCAAATCTTCGCGAGCAGTACTTC.